This paragraph covers one T cell receptor (beta chain) sequence. The assay was immunoSEQ multiplex PCR, and TCRdb's table has in-frame clones only and misses some. This sample has roughly 150,000 clones, with over 85% found just once. This specimen comes from a study of T cell responses to AZD1222 COVID-19 vaccine. The CDR3 totals 15 residues. V shed 1 base and J 4 bases; nucleotides not matched to a gene: 4. CDR1 and CDR2 (germline): SGHRS, YFSETQ. This chain links TRBV5-1 with TRBJ1-2; 10 positions match TRBD1. The receptor was derived from an adult in good health. The sample here was peripheral blood, taken on day 0 of AZD1222 vaccination. The CDR3, as DNA: TGCGCCAGCAGCTTGCGGGACAGGGGACCCTATGGCTACACCTTC. This encodes CASSLRDRGPYGYTF.